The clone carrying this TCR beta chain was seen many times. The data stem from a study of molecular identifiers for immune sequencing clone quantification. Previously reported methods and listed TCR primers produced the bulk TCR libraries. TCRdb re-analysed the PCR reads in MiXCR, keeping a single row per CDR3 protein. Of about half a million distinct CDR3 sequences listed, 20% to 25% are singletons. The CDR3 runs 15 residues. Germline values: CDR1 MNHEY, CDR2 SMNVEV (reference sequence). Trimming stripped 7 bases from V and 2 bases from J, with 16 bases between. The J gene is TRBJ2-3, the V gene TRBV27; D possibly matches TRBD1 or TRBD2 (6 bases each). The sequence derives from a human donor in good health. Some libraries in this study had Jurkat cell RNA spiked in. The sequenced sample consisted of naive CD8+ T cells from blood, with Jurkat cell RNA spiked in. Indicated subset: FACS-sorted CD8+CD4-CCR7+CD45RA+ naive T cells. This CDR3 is CASTREGGFTDTQYF. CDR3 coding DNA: TGTGCCAGCACGCGGGAAGGGGGTTTCACAGATACGCAGTATTTT.